This T cell receptor beta chain emerged from a study of T cell repertoires in cytomegalovirus infection. The CDR3 has 14 amino acids. V was trimmed by 3 bases and J by 2 bases, leaving 12 bases between them. Per germline, CDR1 SGHNT and CDR2 YYREEE (reference sequence). MiXCR, applied by TCRdb to the reads, yields one record per CDR3 protein. The sample shows some 77,000 distinct CDR3 sequences, approximately 3.7% of them seen only once. This clonotype showed up many times. The chain is built from TRBV5-4 and TRBJ2-7, with D possibly matching TRBD1 (6 bases). Sequencing input: PBMCs. This receptor was identified in a human donor in good health (CMV status not recorded). Some clones in this sample may be carry-over from other donors' samples. This CDR3 is CASSSQGRAYEQYF. The DNA of the CDR3 is TGTGCCAGCAGCTCACAGGGTCGGGCCTACGAGCAGTACTTC.